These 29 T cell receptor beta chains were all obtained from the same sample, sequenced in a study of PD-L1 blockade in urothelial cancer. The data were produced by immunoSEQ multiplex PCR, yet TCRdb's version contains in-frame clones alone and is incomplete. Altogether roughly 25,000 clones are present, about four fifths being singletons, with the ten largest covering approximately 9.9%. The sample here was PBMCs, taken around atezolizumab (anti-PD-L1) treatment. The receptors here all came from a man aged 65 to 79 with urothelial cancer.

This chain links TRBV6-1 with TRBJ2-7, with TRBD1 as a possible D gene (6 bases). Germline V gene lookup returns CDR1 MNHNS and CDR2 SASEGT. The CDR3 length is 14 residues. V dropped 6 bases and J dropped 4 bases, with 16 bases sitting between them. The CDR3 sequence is CASSQWTASYEQYF. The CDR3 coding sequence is TGTGCCAGCAGCCAATGGACAGCTTCTTACGAGCAGTACTTC.

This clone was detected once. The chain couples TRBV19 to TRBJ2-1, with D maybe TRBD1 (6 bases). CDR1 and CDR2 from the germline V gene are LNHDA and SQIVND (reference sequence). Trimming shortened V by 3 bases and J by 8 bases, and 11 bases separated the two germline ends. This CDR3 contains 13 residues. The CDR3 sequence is CASSISKGDEQFF. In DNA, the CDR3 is TGTGCCAGTAGTATCTCTAAGGGGGATGAGCAGTTCTTC.

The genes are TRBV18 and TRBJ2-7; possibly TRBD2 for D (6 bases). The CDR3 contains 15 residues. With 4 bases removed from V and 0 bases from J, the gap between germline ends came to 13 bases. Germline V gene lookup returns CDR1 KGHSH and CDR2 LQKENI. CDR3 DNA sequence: TGTGCCAGCTCACGGGTGGAGGGTGGCTCCTACGAGCAGTACTTC. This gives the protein CASSRVEGGSYEQYF.

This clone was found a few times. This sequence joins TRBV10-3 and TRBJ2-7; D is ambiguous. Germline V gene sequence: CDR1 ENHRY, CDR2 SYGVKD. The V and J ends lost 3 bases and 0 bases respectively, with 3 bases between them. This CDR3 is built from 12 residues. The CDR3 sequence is CAISDGSYEQYF. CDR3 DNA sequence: TGTGCCATCAGTGACGGCTCCTACGAGCAGTACTTC.

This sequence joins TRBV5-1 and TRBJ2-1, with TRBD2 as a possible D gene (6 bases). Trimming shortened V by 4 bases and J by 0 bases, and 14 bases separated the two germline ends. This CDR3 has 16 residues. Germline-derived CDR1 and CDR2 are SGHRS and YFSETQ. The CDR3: CASSPASASSYNEQFF. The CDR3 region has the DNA TGCGCCAGCAGCCCGGCTAGCGCTAGCTCCTACAATGAGCAGTTCTTC.

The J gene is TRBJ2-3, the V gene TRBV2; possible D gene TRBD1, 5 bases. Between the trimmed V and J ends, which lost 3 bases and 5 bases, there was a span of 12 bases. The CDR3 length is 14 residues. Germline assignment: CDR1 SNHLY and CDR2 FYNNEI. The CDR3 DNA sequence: TGTGCCAGCAGTGAGGGGCCAAATGAAGATACGCAGTATTTT. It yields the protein CASSEGPNEDTQYF.

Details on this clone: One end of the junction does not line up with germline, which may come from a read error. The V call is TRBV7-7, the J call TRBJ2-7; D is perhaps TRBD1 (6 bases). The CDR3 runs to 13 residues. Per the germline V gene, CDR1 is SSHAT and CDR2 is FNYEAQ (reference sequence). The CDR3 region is CASSLDRFDEQYF. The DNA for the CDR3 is TGTGCTAGCAGCTTGGACAGATTTGACGAGCAGTACTTC.

CDR3 sequence: CASSARDRLNIQYF. The CDR3 DNA is TGTGCCAGCAGTGCCCGGGACAGACTAAACATTCAGTACTTC. This chain joins TRBV28 and TRBJ2-4, with 7 bases matching TRBD1. This CDR3 is 14 amino acids long. Germline CDR1 MDHEN, CDR2 SYDVKM. The V and J ends lost 5 bases and 6 bases, in that order; junction bases with no gene match: 7.

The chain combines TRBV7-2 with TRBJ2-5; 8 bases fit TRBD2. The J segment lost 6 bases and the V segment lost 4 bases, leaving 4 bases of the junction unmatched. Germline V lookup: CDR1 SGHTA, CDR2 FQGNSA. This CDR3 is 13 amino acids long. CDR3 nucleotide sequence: TGTGCCAGCAGCTCCGCGGGGGGAAAGACCCAGTACTTC. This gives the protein CASSSAGGKTQYF.

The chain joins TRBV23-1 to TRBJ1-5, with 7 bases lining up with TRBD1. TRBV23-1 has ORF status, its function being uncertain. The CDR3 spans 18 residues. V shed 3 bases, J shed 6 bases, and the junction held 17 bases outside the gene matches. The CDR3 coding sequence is TGCGCCAGCAGTCAGGCCCAGACAGGGAGGACCCTCGGTCAGCCCCAGCATTTT. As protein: CASSQAQTGRTLGQPQHF.

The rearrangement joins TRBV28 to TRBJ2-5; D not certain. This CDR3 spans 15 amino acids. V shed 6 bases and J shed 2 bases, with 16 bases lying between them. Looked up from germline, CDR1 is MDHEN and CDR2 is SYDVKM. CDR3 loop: CASSTPLSIQETQYF. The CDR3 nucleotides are TGTGCCAGCAGCACTCCGCTATCTATTCAAGAGACCCAGTACTTC.

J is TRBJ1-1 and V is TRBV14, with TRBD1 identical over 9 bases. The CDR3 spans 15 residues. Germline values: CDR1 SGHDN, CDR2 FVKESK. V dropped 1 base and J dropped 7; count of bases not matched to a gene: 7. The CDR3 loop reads CASSQAAGTGLEAFF. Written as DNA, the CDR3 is TGTGCCAGCAGCCAAGCAGCCGGGACAGGGCTTGAAGCTTTCTTT.

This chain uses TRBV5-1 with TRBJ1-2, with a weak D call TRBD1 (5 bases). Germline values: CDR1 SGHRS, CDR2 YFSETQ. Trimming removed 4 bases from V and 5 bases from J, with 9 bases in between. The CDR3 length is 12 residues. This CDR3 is CASSTGEYGYTF. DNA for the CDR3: TGCGCCAGCAGCACGGGGGAGTATGGCTACACCTTC.

The CDR3 bases are TGCGCCAGCAGCCAAGGCCCCCGGGGGGGTAACTATGGCTACACCTTC. It is translated as CASSQGPRGGNYGYTF. This chain connects TRBV4-1 to TRBJ1-2; D is possibly TRBD1 (5 bases). The CDR3 is 16 amino acids. V was cut by 1 base and J by 1 base, with 13 bases left in between. In germline, CDR1 is MGHRA, CDR2 YSYEKL.

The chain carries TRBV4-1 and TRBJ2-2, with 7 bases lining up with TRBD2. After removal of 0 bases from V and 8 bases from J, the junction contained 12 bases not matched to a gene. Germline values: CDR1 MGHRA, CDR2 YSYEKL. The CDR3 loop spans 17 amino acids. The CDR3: CASSQDWGGIAGGELFF. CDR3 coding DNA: TGCGCCAGCAGCCAAGATTGGGGAGGGATAGCAGGGGGGGAGCTGTTTTTT.

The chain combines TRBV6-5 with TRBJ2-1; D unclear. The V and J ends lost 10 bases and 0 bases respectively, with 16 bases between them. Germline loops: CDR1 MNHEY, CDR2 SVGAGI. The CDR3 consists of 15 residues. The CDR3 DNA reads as TGTGCCACCAGGTCGGTCCCCACCTCCTACAATGAGCAGTTCTTC. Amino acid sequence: CATRSVPTSYNEQFF.

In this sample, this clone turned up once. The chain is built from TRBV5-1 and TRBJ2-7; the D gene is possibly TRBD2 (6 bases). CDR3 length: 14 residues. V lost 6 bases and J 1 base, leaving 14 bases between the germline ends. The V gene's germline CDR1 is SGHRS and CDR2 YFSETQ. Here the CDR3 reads CASTAGPGSYEQYF. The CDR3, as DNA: TGCGCCAGCACGGCGGGACCCGGATCCTACGAGCAGTACTTC.

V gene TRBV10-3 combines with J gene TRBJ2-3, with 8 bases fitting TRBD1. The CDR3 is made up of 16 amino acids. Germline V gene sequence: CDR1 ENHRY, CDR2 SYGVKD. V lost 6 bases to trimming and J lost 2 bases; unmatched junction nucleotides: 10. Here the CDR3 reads CAIRISGTGYTDTQYF. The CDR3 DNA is TGTGCCATCAGGATCTCCGGGACAGGCTACACAGATACGCAGTATTTT.

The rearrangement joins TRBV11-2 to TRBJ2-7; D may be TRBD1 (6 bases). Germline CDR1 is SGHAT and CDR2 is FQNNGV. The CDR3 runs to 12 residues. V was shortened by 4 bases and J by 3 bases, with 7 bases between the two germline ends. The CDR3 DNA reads TGTGCCAGCAGCTCGGACAGCTACGAGCAGTACTTC. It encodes CASSSDSYEQYF.

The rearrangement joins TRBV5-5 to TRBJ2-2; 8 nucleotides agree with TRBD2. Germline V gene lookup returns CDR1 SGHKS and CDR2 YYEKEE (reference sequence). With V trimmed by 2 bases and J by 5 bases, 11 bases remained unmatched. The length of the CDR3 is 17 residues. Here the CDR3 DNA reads TGTGCCAGCAGCTTACGATCGACGGTAGCGGGGACCGGGGAGCTGTTTTTT. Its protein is CASSLRSTVAGTGELFF.

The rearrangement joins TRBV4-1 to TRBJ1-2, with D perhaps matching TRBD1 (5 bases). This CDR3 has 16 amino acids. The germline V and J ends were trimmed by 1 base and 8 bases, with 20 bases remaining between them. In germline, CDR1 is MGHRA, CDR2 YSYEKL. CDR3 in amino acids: CASSQGGRGPQEGYTF. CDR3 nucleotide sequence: TGCGCCAGCAGCCAAGGGGGTAGGGGCCCTCAAGAGGGCTACACCTTC.

The CDR3 nucleotides are TGCGCCAGCAGCCCCGAACCTAAGGGGGCGATCTACGAGCAGTACTTC. Its translation: CASSPEPKGAIYEQYF. The chain is built from TRBV5-1 and TRBJ2-7, with 7 bases identical to TRBD1. Germline assignment: CDR1 SGHRS and CDR2 YFSETQ. V gave up 4 bases and J gave up 3 bases; unmatched junction bases: 13. The CDR3 extends over 16 amino acids.

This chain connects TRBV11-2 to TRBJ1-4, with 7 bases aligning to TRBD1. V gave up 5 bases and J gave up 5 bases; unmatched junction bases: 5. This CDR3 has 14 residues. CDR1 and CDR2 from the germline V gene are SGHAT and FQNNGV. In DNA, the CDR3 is TGTGCCAGCAGCCCCCGGGACAGCAATGAAAAACTGTTTTTT. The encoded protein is CASSPRDSNEKLFF.

CDR3 sequence reads: CASSQAVPSGGYGYTF. As DNA, the CDR3 is TGTGCCAGCTCACAAGCGGTCCCCTCGGGTGGCTATGGCTACACCTTC. The chain links TRBV18 to TRBJ1-2, with D uncertain. In germline, CDR1 is KGHSH, CDR2 LQKENI. The CDR3 consists of 16 residues. Trimming removed 4 bases from V and 4 bases from J, with 19 bases in between.

In nucleotides, the CDR3 is TGTGCCAGCAGTCCCTCCTCGACAGGAACCCTCTCCTACGAGCAGTACTTC. This codes for CASSPSSTGTLSYEQYF. The genes are TRBV28 and TRBJ2-7; perhaps TRBD1 as D (6 bases). V lost 5 bases and J 0 bases, leaving 20 bases between the germline ends. The germline V gene has CDR1 MDHEN and CDR2 SYDVKM. The CDR3 length is 17 residues.

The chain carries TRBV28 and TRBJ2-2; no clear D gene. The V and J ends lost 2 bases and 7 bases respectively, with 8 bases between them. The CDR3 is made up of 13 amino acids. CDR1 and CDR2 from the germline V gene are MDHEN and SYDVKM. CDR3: CASSLEAVGELFF. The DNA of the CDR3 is TGTGCCAGCAGTTTAGAGGCTGTCGGGGAGCTGTTTTTT.

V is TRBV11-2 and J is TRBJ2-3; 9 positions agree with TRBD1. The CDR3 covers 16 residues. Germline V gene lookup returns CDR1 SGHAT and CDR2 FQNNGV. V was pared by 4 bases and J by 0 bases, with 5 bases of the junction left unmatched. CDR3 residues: CASSYTGQGSTDTQYF. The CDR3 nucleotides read TGTGCCAGCAGCTATACCGGACAGGGGAGCACAGATACGCAGTATTTT. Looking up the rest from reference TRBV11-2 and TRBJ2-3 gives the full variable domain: EAGVAQSPRYKIIEKRQSVAFWCNPISGHATLYWYQQILGQGPKLLIQFQNNGVVDDSQLPKDRFSAERLKGVDSTLKIQPAKLEDSAVYLCASSYTGQGSTDTQYFGPGTRLTVL.

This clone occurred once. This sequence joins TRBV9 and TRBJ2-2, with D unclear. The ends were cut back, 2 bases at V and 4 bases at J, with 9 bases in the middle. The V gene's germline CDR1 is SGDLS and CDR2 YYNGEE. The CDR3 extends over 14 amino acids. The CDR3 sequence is CASSVTVSTGELFF. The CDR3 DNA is TGTGCCAGCAGCGTCACCGTGAGCACCGGGGAGCTGTTTTTT.

CDR3 region: CASSEASGGGGYTF. CDR3 bases: TGTGCCAGCAGTGAAGCGTCCGGTGGGGGCGGCTACACCTTC. This chain joins TRBV2 and TRBJ1-2, with D possibly being TRBD1 (6 bases). The V gene lost 0 bases and the J gene lost 8 bases, with 13 bases spanning the gap. The V gene's germline CDR1 is SNHLY and CDR2 FYNNEI. The CDR3 loop spans 14 amino acids.